The 23 T cell receptor beta chains below all came from one sample that was sequenced in a study of control samples from healthy donors and cancer patients (TCRdb year 2020). Libraries came from the immunoSEQ multiplex PCR assay. The table was pulled from immuneACCESS by TCRdb, which kept in-frame rearrangements only. Such tables lose some clones; where checked, under half of the loss comes from unresolved V genes, and the rest has no known cause. This sample lists about 57,000 clones; approximately 90% were detected once. Clones ranked in the top ten supply around 1% of the sample. The source material was PBMCs. These TCRs come from a man aged 25 to 45 with colorectal cancer.

The CDR3: CASPTGSPLHF. In DNA form, the CDR3 reads TGTGCCAGCCCTACTGGTTCACCCCTCCACTTT. The rearrangement links TRBV11-3 to TRBJ1-6, with D unclear. With 8 bases removed from V and 9 bases from J, the gap between germline ends came to 8 bases. The germline CDR1 and CDR2 sequences are SGHNT and YENEEA. This CDR3 is built from 11 residues.

The chain employs TRBV19 and TRBJ1-6; possibly TRBD1 for D (5 bases). The germline V gene encodes CDR1 LNHDA and CDR2 SQIVND (reference sequence). V was clipped by 4 bases and J by 7 bases, with 23 bases between them. This CDR3 is built from 18 residues. CDR3 bases: TGTGCCAGTAGTAAAATCGGTAGCTCAGGGCAACGGAATTCACCCCTCCACTTT. Its translation: CASSKIGSSGQRNSPLHF.

The chain uses TRBV18 and TRBJ1-4; no reliable D call. CDR1 and CDR2 (germline): KGHSH, LQKENI. This CDR3 spans 16 amino acids. V lost 1 base and J 5 bases, leaving 14 bases between the germline ends. The CDR3 region has the DNA TGTGCCAGCTCACCACGACGGACGCCGACCAATGAAAAACTGTTTTTT. As protein: CASSPRRTPTNEKLFF.

The chain recombines TRBV19 with TRBJ1-1, with D hard to call. The CDR3 totals 15 residues. Per germline, CDR1 LNHDA and CDR2 SQIVND (reference sequence). V lost 1 base to trimming and J lost 0 bases, with 9 bases between them. CDR3 bases: TGTGCCAGTAGTATAGGTGACACCATGAACACTGAAGCTTTCTTT. Translating it yields CASSIGDTMNTEAFF.

The chain combines TRBV11-2 with TRBJ1-4, with D uncertain. Germline V gene sequence: CDR1 SGHAT, CDR2 FQNNGV. The V gene lost 5 bases and the J gene lost 4 bases, with 11 bases spanning the gap. CDR3 size: 14 residues. The CDR3, as DNA: TGTGCCAGCAGCCCTTACTTTGGTAATGAAAAACTGTTTTTT. The encoded protein is CASSPYFGNEKLFF.

This CDR3 is CAISESRGADTQYF. CDR3 in DNA: TGTGCCATCAGTGAGTCTAGGGGCGCAGATACGCAGTATTTT. The chain couples TRBV10-3 to TRBJ2-3; TRBD1 is a possible D gene (5 bases). The V and J ends lost 0 bases and 4 bases respectively, with 8 bases between them. Germline V gene lookup returns CDR1 ENHRY and CDR2 SYGVKD. CDR3 size: 14 residues.

This clone was found once. The chain combines TRBV5-1 with TRBJ1-1, with D perhaps TRBD1 (6 bases). Trimming cost V 5 bases and J 1 base, with 12 bases left between them. The CDR3 runs 14 residues. CDR1 and CDR2 from the germline V gene are SGHRS and YFSETQ. This chain's CDR3 is CASSSTGTNTEAFF. Here the CDR3 DNA reads TGCGCCAGCAGTTCGACAGGCACGAACACTGAAGCTTTCTTT.

This clone was detected only a few times. This rearrangement joins TRBV27 to TRBJ1-5; no clear D. Germline CDR1 is MNHEY and CDR2 is SMNVEV (reference sequence). The V gene lost 4 bases and the J gene lost 3 bases, with 7 bases spanning the gap. This CDR3 has 13 residues. CDR3 residues: CASSYGFNQPQHF. CDR3 nucleotides: TGTGCCAGCAGTTATGGTTTCAATCAGCCCCAGCATTTT.

The chain's CDR3 is CASSLGSRYGYTF. Here the CDR3 DNA reads TGTGCCAGCAGCCTTGGCAGTCGCTATGGCTACACCTTC. The chain carries TRBV12-3 or TRBV12-4 and TRBJ1-2; no clear D gene. Trimming cost V 6 bases and J 4 bases, with 12 bases left between them. The CDR3 has 13 residues.

This clone was counted between two and nine times. This chain uses TRBV6-5 with TRBJ1-5, with 7 bases matching TRBD1. The CDR3 contains 13 residues. CDR1 is MNHEY, CDR2 SVGAGI, per germline. The J segment lost 6 bases and the V segment lost 4 bases, leaving 3 bases of the junction unmatched. The CDR3 loop reads CASSFDRAQPQHF. DNA of the CDR3: TGTGCCAGCAGTTTTGACAGGGCTCAGCCCCAGCATTTT.

This clone was detected only once. The V gene is TRBV7-9, the J gene TRBJ1-3; perhaps TRBD1 as D (5 bases). Germline V gene sequence: CDR1 SEHNR, CDR2 FQNEAQ (reference sequence). Trimming cost V 6 bases and J 0 bases, with 12 bases left between them. The CDR3 contains 15 residues. In DNA, the CDR3 is TGTGCCAGCAGTCCTAGGGGCCGCTCTGGAAACACCATATATTTT. It translates to CASSPRGRSGNTIYF.

The V and J genes are TRBV6-5 and TRBJ2-3, with no clear D. The ends were cut back, 10 bases at V and 5 bases at J, with 16 bases in the middle. The CDR3 extends over 13 amino acids. Germline V gene lookup returns CDR1 MNHEY and CDR2 SVGAGI. CDR3 sequence: CATKLDGLDTQYF. CDR3 nucleotide sequence: TGTGCCACAAAGTTAGATGGGCTAGATACGCAGTATTTT.

The chain links TRBV7-9 to TRBJ2-5, with D possibly being TRBD2 (6 bases). This CDR3 is 16 amino acids long. Trimming left V 5 bases short and J 5 bases short, with 21 bases between. The germline V gene has CDR1 SEHNR and CDR2 FQNEAQ (reference sequence). CDR3 in amino acids: CASSPSTNPAGETQYF. The CDR3 DNA reads as TGTGCCAGCAGCCCCTCGACTAACCCGGCGGGGGAGACCCAGTACTTC.

The chain has TRBV27 and TRBJ1-1; the D is unclear. V lost 5 bases and J 7 bases, leaving 17 bases between the germline ends. The CDR3 runs to 14 residues. The germline V gene encodes CDR1 MNHEY and CDR2 SMNVEV (reference sequence). The CDR3 reads CASSPTILRGEAFF. The CDR3 nucleotides read TGTGCCAGCAGTCCAACGATCCTTCGGGGTGAAGCTTTCTTT.

This clone showed up just once. V gene TRBV5-1 combines with J gene TRBJ2-3; unclear D gene. V shed 6 bases and J shed 6 bases, with 14 bases lying between them. Germline lookup yields CDR1 SGHRS and CDR2 YFSETQ. This CDR3 has 13 residues. In DNA form, the CDR3 reads TGCGCCAGCATCGGGTTTTCGGCGGATACGCAGTATTTT. Translation: CASIGFSADTQYF. The full variable domain, rest sourced from reference TRBV5-1 and TRBJ2-3, is KAGVTQTPRYLIKTRGQQVTLSCSPISGHRSVSWYQQTPGQGLQFLFEYFSETQRNKGNFPGRFSGRQFSNSRSEMNVSTLELGDSALYLCASIGFSADTQYFGPGTRLTVL.

This clone was recorded once. The chain couples TRBV6-5 to TRBJ2-3; D remains unclear. This CDR3 is built from 14 residues. Trimming removed 10 bases from V and 4 bases from J, with 18 bases in between. CDR1 and CDR2 from the germline V gene are MNHEY and SVGAGI. The CDR3 DNA reads TGTGCCACCCTTCCTTTGGTACTTTCAGATACGCAGTATTTT. Translating it yields CATLPLVLSDTQYF.

The chain carries TRBV24-1 and TRBJ2-3; TRBD1 or TRBD2 may be the D gene (5 bases each). This CDR3 comprises 13 residues. V dropped 10 bases and J dropped 0 bases, with 10 bases sitting between them. The germline V gene encodes CDR1 KGHDR and CDR2 SFDVKD. The CDR3 nucleotides are TGTGCCACGGGGCGGGCCAGCACAGATACGCAGTATTTT. Protein product: CATGRASTDTQYF.

This clone has a handful of counts. V gene TRBV24-1 combines with J gene TRBJ2-3, with D possibly TRBD1 on 6 matching bases. Looked up from germline, CDR1 is KGHDR and CDR2 is SFDVKD. V lost 1 base to trimming and J lost 2 bases, with 12 bases between them. CDR3 length equals 16 residues. CDR3 sequence: CATSDFEQGFTDTQYF. CDR3 nucleotide sequence: TGTGCCACCAGTGATTTTGAACAGGGTTTCACAGATACGCAGTATTTT.

This rearrangement joins TRBV3-1 (or the pseudogene TRBV3-2) to TRBJ1-6; 7 bases align to TRBD1. The CDR3 extends over 18 amino acids. CDR1 is LGHDT and CDR2 is YNNKEL in the germline V gene (reference sequence). V was pared by 8 bases and J by 2 bases, with 15 bases of the junction left unmatched. CDR3 bases: TGTGCCAGCCATGGGACAGCCACACCCGGGGCCTATAATTCACCCCTCCACTTT. Its protein product is CASHGTATPGAYNSPLHF.

This chain uses TRBV5-5 with TRBJ1-3; D not certain. CDR1 and CDR2 (germline): SGHKS, YYEKEE (reference sequence). The CDR3 runs to 13 residues. Trimming removed 1 base at V and 6 bases at J, with 8 bases between. For the CDR3, the DNA is TGTGCCAGCAGCTTGAGGGAGGCAAACACCATATATTTT. This sequence encodes CASSLREANTIYF.

CDR3 residues: CASNRGHYGYTF. CDR3 coding DNA: TGTGCCAGTAACAGGGGGCACTATGGCTACACCTTC. This rearrangement joins TRBV19 to TRBJ1-2; 9 nucleotides line up with TRBD1. Germline CDR1 reads LNHDA; CDR2 reads SQIVND (reference sequence). J was trimmed by 3 bases and V by 7 bases; bases with no gene match: 0. The CDR3 consists of 12 residues.

The chain is built from TRBV6-1 and TRBJ2-3, with unresolved D. The CDR3 consists of 19 residues. Trimming removed 2 bases from V and 2 bases from J, with 23 bases in between. Germline V gene sequence: CDR1 MNHNS, CDR2 SASEGT. For the CDR3, the DNA is TGTGCCAGCAGTGAAATTGTGGCAGCTTACAAGGCAATCACAGATACGCAGTATTTT. This gives the protein CASSEIVAAYKAITDTQYF.

This chain connects TRBV2 to TRBJ1-2, with D unresolved. Germline-derived CDR1 and CDR2 are SNHLY and FYNNEI. The CDR3 totals 14 residues. V lost 3 bases to trimming and J lost 4 bases, with 12 bases between them. The DNA for the CDR3 is TGTGCCAGCAGTGAGGTGCCCTCAGTCTATGGCTACACCTTC. Residues: CASSEVPSVYGYTF.